This T cell receptor beta chain was profiled in a study of T cells after yellow fever vaccination. TCRdb itself ran the 5' RACE reads through MiXCR, one entry per CDR3 protein. This table holds just under 600,000 distinct CDR3 sequences, approximately 12% found once. The TCR originated in a man aged 30-40 years who received the YFV17D yellow fever vaccine. The input for sequencing was PBMCs, taken on the day of the yellow fever booster vaccination.

CDR3 protein: CASSYGQEYEQYF. The CDR3 DNA is TGTGCCAGCAGCTATGGACAGGAATACGAGCAGTACTTC. This rearrangement joins TRBV12-3 or TRBV12-4 to TRBJ2-7, with 7 bases lining up with TRBD1. V shed 6 bases, J shed 4 bases, and the junction held 6 bases outside the gene matches. The CDR3 loop spans 13 amino acids.